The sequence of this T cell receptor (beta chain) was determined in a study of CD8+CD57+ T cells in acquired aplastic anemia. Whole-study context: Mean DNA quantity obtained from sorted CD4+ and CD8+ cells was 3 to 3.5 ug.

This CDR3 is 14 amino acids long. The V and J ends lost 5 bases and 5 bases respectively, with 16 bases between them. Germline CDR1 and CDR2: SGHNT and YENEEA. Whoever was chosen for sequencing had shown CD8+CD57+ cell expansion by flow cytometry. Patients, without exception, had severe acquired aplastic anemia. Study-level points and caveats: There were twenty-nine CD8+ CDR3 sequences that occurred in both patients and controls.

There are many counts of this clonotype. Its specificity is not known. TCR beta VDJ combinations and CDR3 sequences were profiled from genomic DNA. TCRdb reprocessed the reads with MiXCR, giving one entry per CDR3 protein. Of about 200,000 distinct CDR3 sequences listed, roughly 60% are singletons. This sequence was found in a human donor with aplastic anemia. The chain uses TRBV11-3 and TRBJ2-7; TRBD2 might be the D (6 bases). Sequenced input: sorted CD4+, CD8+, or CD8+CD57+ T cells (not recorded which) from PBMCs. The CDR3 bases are TGTGCCAGCAGCAGAGGAGGGGCGCCAGACGAGCAGTACTTC. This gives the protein CASSRGGAPDEQYF.